Below are 24 T cell receptor beta chains sequenced from a single sample in a study of blood T cell repertoires in COVID-19. Sequenced by immunoSEQ multiplex PCR; TCRdb stores in-frame clones only, minus some. The data contain 300,000 to 450,000 clones, approximately 89% of them singletons. The sequenced material came from peripheral blood. The receptors were sampled from a woman aged 55-75 years with COVID-19, enrolled during active disease.

As regards this clone: One end of the junction varies from germline; a read error may be responsible. The rearrangement joins TRBV18 to TRBJ1-5; perhaps TRBD1 as D (6 bases). Germline CDR1 and CDR2: KGHSH and LQKENI. The CDR3 is made up of 16 amino acids. For the CDR3, the DNA is TGTGCCAGCTCCCCACGGGGAACAGGGTTCAATCAGCCCCAGCATTTT. This translates into CASSPRGTGFNQPQHF.

This clone was detected many times. CDR3 sequence: CASSQGTGAPTGELFF. The CDR3 region has the DNA TGTGCCAGCAGCCAAGGGACAGGGGCCCCCACCGGGGAGCTGTTTTTT. This rearrangement joins TRBV7-6 to TRBJ2-2; TRBD1 matches 10 bases. J gave up 4 bases and V 5 bases, and 7 bases lay outside the gene matches. Germline V gene sequence: CDR1 SGHVS, CDR2 FNYEAQ. The CDR3 runs 16 residues.

V is TRBV6-5 and J is TRBJ1-5, with 8 nucleotides matching TRBD1. The J segment lost 4 bases and the V segment lost 0 bases, leaving 5 bases of the junction unmatched. The CDR3 covers 16 residues. The germline CDR1 and CDR2 sequences are MNHEY and SVGAGI. The CDR3 region is CASSYSKTGANQPQHF. The DNA for the CDR3 is TGTGCCAGCAGTTACTCGAAGACAGGGGCTAATCAGCCCCAGCATTTT.

This sequence joins TRBV19 and TRBJ1-2; 7 bases are a match to TRBD1. The germline V gene encodes CDR1 LNHDA and CDR2 SQIVND (reference sequence). The junction had 10 bases not matched to a gene; V was cut back by 2 bases and J by 4 bases. CDR3 length: 16 amino acids. The DNA for the CDR3 is TGTGCCAGTAGTATATCGGGCCCAGGGGGATTCTATGGCTACACCTTC. Amino acid sequence: CASSISGPGGFYGYTF.

This chain connects TRBV6-5 to TRBJ2-7; the match to TRBD2 covers 10 bases. The CDR3 consists of 15 residues. V lost 2 bases, J lost 4 bases, and 5 bases stayed unmatched. The germline V gene has CDR1 MNHEY and CDR2 SVGAGI. The CDR3 DNA reads TGTGCCAGCAGTTACGGGGGACTAGCGCTTTACGAGCAGTACTTC. As protein: CASSYGGLALYEQYF.

This chain joins TRBV5-1 and TRBJ2-3; 10 positions match TRBD2. With 0 bases clipped from V and 0 bases from J, the junction kept 16 bases outside the gene matches. Germline V gives CDR1 SGHRS, CDR2 YFSETQ. This CDR3 contains 21 residues. The CDR3 spells CASSLVPGGSGGPTSTDTQYF. CDR3 nucleotides: TGCGCCAGCAGCTTGGTGCCCGGGGGTAGCGGGGGGCCTACTAGCACAGATACGCAGTATTTT.

The rearrangement uses TRBV3-1 (or the pseudogene TRBV3-2) and TRBJ2-7; D not certain. V was shortened by 8 bases and J by 6 bases, with 14 bases between the two germline ends. Germline CDR1 reads LGHDT; CDR2 reads YNNKEL (reference sequence). This CDR3 spans 12 amino acids. CDR3 DNA: TGTGCCAGCTCCCCTATAGTCGGCGAGCAGTACTTC. It codes for CASSPIVGEQYF.

This chain joins TRBV4-1 and TRBJ2-1; 8 bases match TRBD2. Germline CDR1 is MGHRA and CDR2 is YSYEKL. The V and J ends lost 2 bases and 5 bases, in that order; junction bases with no gene match: 5. The CDR3 sequence is 15 residues long. The CDR3 here is CASSQTGGGNNEQFF. The DNA of the CDR3 is TGCGCCAGCAGCCAAACGGGGGGGGGAAACAATGAGCAGTTCTTC.

This clone was detected only once. The chain uses TRBV5-6 and TRBJ2-2; D might be TRBD1 (5 bases). Germline values: CDR1 SGHDT, CDR2 YYEEEE. Trimming took 1 base from V and 4 from J, leaving 11 bases between them. The CDR3 spans 15 residues. CDR3 DNA: TGTGCCAGCAGCTTGAGGATAAGGGGCACCGGGGAGCTGTTTTTT. Its protein is CASSLRIRGTGELFF.

CDR3 amino acids: CASSQGTAYGYTF. CDR3 sequence (DNA): TGCGCCAGCAGCCAGGGGACAGCTTATGGCTACACCTTC. The V gene is TRBV5-1, the J gene TRBJ1-2; 7 nucleotides agree with TRBD1. The CDR3 has 13 amino acids. Germline CDR1 SGHRS, CDR2 YFSETQ. V dropped 4 bases and J dropped 5; count of bases not matched to a gene: 5.

The V and J genes are TRBV9 and TRBJ2-2; 7 positions agree with TRBD1. The junction had 6 bases not matched to a gene; V was cut back by 4 bases and J by 3 bases. This CDR3 region has 15 residues. Germline V gene data show CDR1 as SGDLS and CDR2 as YYNGEE. The CDR3 reads CASSRDSLHTGELFF. DNA for the CDR3: TGTGCCAGCAGCCGGGACAGCCTTCACACCGGGGAGCTGTTTTTT.

The chain uses TRBV7-3 and TRBJ2-1; 7 bases are a match to TRBD1. In germline, CDR1 is SGHTA, CDR2 FQGTGA. The CDR3 sequence is 13 residues long. The V and J ends lost 5 bases and 9 bases, in that order; junction bases with no gene match: 7. This CDR3 is CASSADRVGEQFF. CDR3 DNA sequence: TGTGCCAGCAGCGCCGACAGGGTTGGTGAGCAGTTCTTC.

This clone has a single count. The gene calls are TRBV19 and TRBJ2-3; D remains ambiguous. Per the germline V gene, CDR1 is LNHDA and CDR2 is SQIVND (reference sequence). This CDR3 contains 13 residues. V was clipped by 3 bases and J by 5 bases, with 9 bases between them. Written as DNA, the CDR3 is TGTGCCAGTAGTATGTCGTTCAGAGATACGCAGTATTTT. Its translation is CASSMSFRDTQYF.

This rearrangement joins TRBV7-8 to TRBJ2-7, with a possible D match to TRBD2 (6 bases). Trimming took 1 base from V and 3 from J, leaving 7 bases between them. Germline loops: CDR1 SGHVS, CDR2 FQNEAQ. The CDR3 loop spans 13 amino acids. This chain's CDR3 is CASSLGGVYEQYF. In DNA, the CDR3 is TGTGCCAGCAGCTTAGGCGGGGTCTACGAGCAGTACTTC.

The chain combines TRBV2 with TRBJ2-3, with D possibly TRBD1 on 6 matching bases. CDR1 is SNHLY and CDR2 is FYNNEI in the germline V gene. The CDR3 runs 16 residues. Trimming removed 6 bases at V and 1 base at J, with 17 bases between. CDR3 residues: CASRTRDTSRTDTQYF. CDR3 DNA: TGTGCCAGCAGAACCCGGGACACTTCCCGCACAGATACGCAGTATTTT.

The J gene is TRBJ2-7, the V gene TRBV13; maybe TRBD2 (6 bases). V gave up 4 bases and J gave up 5 bases, with 21 bases separating them. The CDR3 sequence is 16 residues long. Germline lookup yields CDR1 PRHDT and CDR2 FYEKMQ (reference sequence). CDR3 DNA sequence: TGTGCCAGCAGCTCCCCACTGAGAGTGGGGGGAAACGAGCAGTACTTC. This codes for CASSSPLRVGGNEQYF.

The rearrangement links TRBV2 to TRBJ2-5, with a possible D match to TRBD1 (6 bases). Germline loops: CDR1 SNHLY, CDR2 FYNNEI. V lost 6 bases to trimming and J lost 4 bases, with 15 bases between them. This CDR3 contains 14 residues. The CDR3 sequence: CASRGSTGRETQYF. The CDR3, as DNA: TGTGCCAGCAGAGGGAGTACAGGGCGAGAGACCCAGTACTTC.

This sequence joins TRBV30 and TRBJ1-1, with 10 bases fitting TRBD1. The germline V gene has CDR1 GTSNPN and CDR2 SVGIG (reference sequence). V gave up 6 bases and J gave up 3 bases; unmatched junction bases: 4. The CDR3 has 13 residues. CDR3 in DNA: TGTGCCTGTACCGGGACAGGGGACACTGAAGCTTTCTTT. This codes for CACTGTGDTEAFF.

The J gene is TRBJ2-2, the V gene TRBV5-1, with D maybe TRBD1 (6 bases). The length of the CDR3 is 16 residues. V was clipped by 1 base and J by 4 bases, with 14 bases between them. Germline V gene lookup returns CDR1 SGHRS and CDR2 YFSETQ. Here the CDR3 reads CASSLSGKGGTGELFF. The CDR3 nucleotides read TGCGCCAGCAGCTTGTCAGGGAAAGGGGGCACCGGGGAGCTGTTTTTT.

The chain links TRBV28 to TRBJ1-3, with D unresolved. CDR1 and CDR2 (germline): MDHEN, SYDVKM. V lost 2 bases to trimming and J lost 2 bases, with 4 bases between them. The CDR3 has 13 residues. The CDR3 bases are TGTGCCAGCAGTTTACTCGCTGGAAACACCATATATTTT. It is translated as CASSLLAGNTIYF.

This clone was counted once. The V call is TRBV24-1, the J call TRBJ2-1; D may be TRBD2 (7 bases). This CDR3 spans 13 amino acids. CDR1 is KGHDR, CDR2 SFDVKD, per germline. V lost 10 bases and J lost 15, with 24 bases in between. The CDR3 nucleotides are TGTGCCACAGGGAAGGGGGGGCGAGAAACACTGTTCTTC. Its protein is CATGKGGRETLFF.

The rearrangement links TRBV4-2 to TRBJ1-2; TRBD1 might be the D (5 bases). Germline V gene data show CDR1 as LGHNA and CDR2 as YNFKEQ. V was pared by 0 bases and J by 2 bases, with 10 bases between. The CDR3 totals 15 residues. The CDR3 spells CASSQDRAGNYGYTF. The CDR3 coding sequence is TGTGCCAGCAGCCAAGATAGGGCAGGGAACTATGGCTACACCTTC.

The J gene is TRBJ2-1, the V gene TRBV11-2; D may be TRBD2 (5 bases). The germline V and J ends were trimmed by 3 bases and 13 bases, with 13 bases remaining between them. The CDR3 has 12 amino acids. Per germline, CDR1 SGHAT and CDR2 FQNNGV. CDR3 in amino acids: CASSFLGLAQFF. CDR3 DNA: TGTGCCAGCAGCTTCCTAGGACTGGCCCAGTTCTTC.

The chain couples TRBV6-1 to TRBJ2-5, with 7 bases matching TRBD1. Germline CDR1 MNHNS, CDR2 SASEGT. The trim removed 3 bases at V and 4 bases at J, leaving 5 bases unmatched. This CDR3 spans 14 amino acids. The CDR3 bases are TGTGCCAGCAGTGACCAGTCAGGGGGAGAGACCCAGTACTTC. It yields the protein CASSDQSGGETQYF.